A selection of T cell receptor beta chains follows, all from one sample in a study of cytomegalovirus exposure and HLA in healthy donors. The table came from immunoSEQ multiplex PCR; TCRdb's copy has only in-frame clones and leaves some out. Counted here are some 130,000 clones, just under 85% occurring once; the ten biggest clones make up roughly 27%. The specimen was PBMCs. The origin of the receptors is a man between 25 and 39 years old in good health and CMV-seropositive. Both conserved end residues are part of each CDR3. D genes are given only for firm matches. The size of a clone is reported for some rows only, either as once, few or many, or as a class for expanded clones.

J | D | V | size | CDR3 | DNA
TRBJ2-7 | NA | TRBV27 | NA | CASSTGVGNEQYF | TGTGCCAGCAGCACCGGGGTAGGGAACGAGCAGTACTTC
TRBJ1-6 | NA | TRBV7-2 | NA | CASSLTGSPLHF | TGTGCCAGCAGCTTGACAGGCTCACCCCTCCACTTT
TRBJ1-2 | TRBD1 | TRBV5-6 | NA | CASSLLGDRVLNYGYTF | TGTGCCAGCAGCTTGCTCGGTGACAGGGTCCTTAACTATGGCTACACCTTC
TRBJ2-2 | TRBD2 | TRBV25-1 | NA | CASSERLAVNTGELFF | TGTGCCAGCAGTGAACGACTAGCAGTGAACACCGGGGAGCTGTTTTTT
TRBJ2-5 | TRBD2 | TRBV10-3 | NA | CAISDPAGGPSETQYF | TGTGCCATCAGTGATCCAGCGGGAGGGCCCAGCGAGACCCAGTACTTC
TRBJ2-5 | TRBD2 | TRBV7-3 | NA | CASSPTGTSGVQETQYF | TGTGCCAGCAGCCCTACCGGGACTAGCGGGGTACAAGAGACCCAGTACTTC
TRBJ2-7 | NA | TRBV6-5 | NA | CATKKQGSYEQYF | TGTGCCACCAAGAAGCAGGGTTCCTACGAGCAGTACTTC
TRBJ1-5 | TRBD1 | TRBV6-5 | NA | CASSSGQGNQPQHF | TGTGCCAGCAGTTCGGGACAGGGAAATCAGCCCCAGCATTTT
TRBJ1-5 | NA | TRBV7-9 | NA | CASSLAESQPQHF | TGTGCCAGCAGCTTAGCGGAGTCCCAGCCCCAGCATTTT
TRBJ2-1 | NA | TRBV29-1 | few | CSVTRPTGANNEQFF | TGCAGCGTTACCAGGCCGACTGGGGCGAACAATGAGCAGTTCTTC
TRBJ2-4 | TRBD1 | TRBV7-9 | NA | CASSMGQGGNIQYF | TGTGCCAGCAGCATGGGACAGGGCGGAAACATTCAGTACTTC
TRBJ2-2 | TRBD2 | TRBV5-6 | NA | CASSLGLAGITGELFF | TGTGCCAGCAGCTTGGGGCTAGCGGGTATTACCGGGGAGCTGTTTTTT
TRBJ2-2 | TRBD1 | TRBV30 | NA | CAWRTGGSGELFF | TGTGCCTGGAGGACAGGGGGTTCCGGGGAGCTGTTTTTT
TRBJ2-4 | TRBD2 | TRBV4-2 | NA | CASSQGVLAGNIQYF | TGTGCCAGCAGCCAAGGGGTATTAGCGGGAAACATTCAGTACTTC
TRBJ2-1 | TRBD2 | TRBV4-3 | NA | CASSQEVSGTYNEQFF | TGCGCCAGCAGCCAAGAAGTCAGCGGGACCTACAATGAGCAGTTCTTC
TRBJ1-3 | TRBD1 | TRBV7-8 | NA | CASSLLGQRNTIYF | TGTGCCAGCAGCCTACTGGGACAGAGAAACACCATATATTTT
TRBJ1-6 | NA | TRBV5-1 | few | CASSLEGEWRSPLHF | TGCGCCAGCAGCTTGGAGGGGGAATGGAGATCACCCCTCCACTTT
TRBJ2-7 | TRBD2 | TRBV9 | once | CASSVGSGNEQYF | TGTGCCAGCAGCGTAGGTAGCGGGAACGAGCAGTACTTC
TRBJ2-1 | TRBD2 | TRBV27 | NA | CASSLGLAGSSYNEQFF | TGTGCCAGCAGTTTAGGGCTAGCGGGGAGCTCCTACAATGAGCAGTTCTTC
TRBJ2-5 | NA | TRBV19 | few | CATRSWETQYF | TGTGCCACCAGGTCGTGGGAGACCCAGTACTTC
TRBJ1-5 | NA | TRBV27 | NA | CASGQIGSQPQHF | TGTGCCAGCGGACAAATCGGGAGTCAGCCCCAGCATTTT
TRBJ2-1 | TRBD2 | TRBV29-1 | NA | CSVPSGSYNEQFF | TGCAGCGTCCCTAGCGGTTCCTACAATGAGCAGTTCTTC
TRBJ2-5 | TRBD1 | TRBV9 | few | CASSDSDRAETQYF | TGTGCCAGCAGCGACTCGGACAGGGCAGAGACCCAGTACTTC
TRBJ1-2 | TRBD1 | TRBV7-9 | few | CASSQQGYYGYTF | TGTGCCAGCAGCCAACAGGGGTACTATGGCTACACCTTC
TRBJ1-1 | NA | TRBV18 | NA | CASSQAQEGEAFF | TGTGCCAGCTCACAGGCGCAAGAGGGTGAAGCTTTCTTT
TRBJ1-2 | NA | TRBV7-2 | NA | CASSLGAFGGWGYTF | TGTGCCAGCAGCTTAGGGGCGTTCGGGGGATGGGGCTACACCTTC
TRBJ2-2 | TRBD2 | TRBV9 | once | CASSVRGGVELFF | TGTGCCAGCAGCGTCCGGGGGGGTGTGGAGCTGTTTTTT
TRBJ1-1 | NA | TRBV7-8 | NA | CASSFMNTEAFF | TGTGCCAGCAGCTTTATGAACACTGAAGCTTTCTTT
TRBJ2-1 | NA | TRBV11-1 | NA | CASSHYNEQFF | TGTGCCAGCAGCCACTACAATGAGCAGTTCTTC
TRBJ2-6 | NA | TRBV18 | NA | CASSQTGANVLTF | TGTGCCAGCTCTCAAACTGGGGCCAACGTCCTGACTTTC
TRBJ2-7 | NA | TRBV9 | NA | CASSVDGSSYEQYF | TGTGCCAGCAGCGTAGATGGGAGCTCCTACGAGCAGTACTTC
TRBJ2-3 | TRBD2 | TRBV6-5 | NA | CASSYSLAGPGSQYF | TGTGCCAGCAGTTATTCGTTAGCGGGCCCTGGGTCGCAGTATTTT
TRBJ1-2 | NA | TRBV20-1 | NA | CSARQGYGYTF | TGCAGTGCTAGACAGGGCTATGGCTACACCTTC
TRBJ2-3 | TRBD2 | TRBV7-7 | few | CASSLTSGPTDTQYF | TGTGCCAGCAGCTTGACTAGCGGGCCCACAGATACGCAGTATTTT
TRBJ1-1 | NA | TRBV7-2 | NA | CASSWRNRENTEAFF | TGTGCCAGCAGCTGGAGAAACAGGGAGAACACTGAAGCTTTCTTT
TRBJ2-1 | NA | TRBV12-5 | NA | CASGLVQGPYNEQFF | TGTGCTAGTGGTTTGGTACAGGGCCCCTACAATGAGCAGTTCTTC
TRBJ2-5 | TRBD1 | TRBV5-4 | once | CASSSPADRGQETQYF | TGTGCCAGCAGCTCCCCGGCGGACAGGGGGCAAGAGACCCAGTACTTC
TRBJ2-7 | TRBD2 | TRBV30 | NA | CAWSSGRPHEQYF | TGTGCCTGGAGCAGCGGGAGGCCCCACGAGCAGTACTTC
TRBJ1-3 | TRBD1 | TRBV9 | NA | CASSVQGAAGNTIYF | TGTGCCAGCAGCGTACAGGGGGCAGCTGGAAACACCATATATTTT
TRBJ1-1 | NA | TRBV5-6 | NA | CASSPHAGMNTEAFF | TGTGCCAGCAGCCCACATGCGGGAATGAACACTGAAGCTTTCTTT
TRBJ1-4 | NA | TRBV6-6 | few | CASSYAQLNEKLFF | TGTGCCAGCAGTTATGCACAGTTAAATGAAAAACTGTTTTTT
TRBJ1-5 | NA | TRBV19 | few | CASSFVTRNQPQHF | TGTGCCAGTAGCTTTGTGACACGGAATCAGCCCCAGCATTTT
TRBJ2-1 | TRBD2 | TRBV10-2 | NA | CASGTSGPPRFF | TGCGCCAGCGGGACTAGCGGGCCTCCTCGGTTCTTC
TRBJ2-1 | NA | TRBV5-1 | NA | CASSLEASEGYNEQFF | TGCGCCAGCAGCTTGGAGGCTAGCGAGGGGTACAATGAGCAGTTCTTC
TRBJ1-1 | TRBD1 | TRBV19 | NA | CASSPGTGGLDTEAFF | TGTGCCAGTAGTCCTGGGACAGGGGGCCTGGACACTGAAGCTTTCTTT
TRBJ1-1 | TRBD1 | TRBV5-1 | NA | CASSTGQGPMNTEAFF | TGCGCCAGCAGCACAGGACAGGGGCCCATGAACACTGAAGCTTTCTTT
TRBJ1-2 | TRBD1 | TRBV4-3 | NA | CASSPQGVSYGYTF | TGCGCCAGCAGCCCGCAGGGGGTGAGCTATGGCTACACCTTC
TRBJ2-7 | TRBD2 | TRBV9 | once | CASSVTSGVGEQYF | TGTGCCAGCAGCGTGACTAGCGGGGTGGGAGAGCAGTACTTC
TRBJ2-1 | TRBD2 | TRBV5-3 | NA | CARSFRLARGNEQFF | TGTGCCAGAAGCTTCCGACTAGCTCGGGGCAATGAGCAGTTCTTC
TRBJ2-7 | TRBD2 | TRBV2 | NA | CASSEARLAGVSEQYF | TGTGCCAGCAGTGAAGCGCGACTAGCGGGAGTAAGCGAGCAGTACTTC